One and the same sample provided the 26 T cell receptor beta chains below, sequenced in a study of T cell responses to AZD1222 COVID-19 vaccine. Sequenced by immunoSEQ multiplex PCR; TCRdb stores in-frame clones only, minus some. The repertoire holds more than 85,000 clones, with approximately 90% as singletons. The input for sequencing was peripheral blood, taken on day 0 of AZD1222 vaccination. The receptors here all came from an adult in good health.

The chain is built from TRBV6-5 and TRBJ1-1, with D uncertain. The CDR3 is 15 amino acids. Germline V gives CDR1 MNHEY, CDR2 SVGAGI. V gave up 4 bases and J gave up 7 bases, with 19 bases separating them. CDR3 DNA sequence: TGTGCCAGCAGTTTAAGCAGACTTCGAAGTCTTGAAGCTTTCTTT. Protein sequence: CASSLSRLRSLEAFF.

The rearrangement uses TRBV5-5 and TRBJ1-2; D is unresolved. V was shortened by 0 bases and J by 4 bases, with 7 bases between the two germline ends. The V gene's germline CDR1 is SGHKS and CDR2 YYEKEE (reference sequence). The CDR3 totals 13 residues. Here the CDR3 DNA reads TGTGCCAGCAGCTTGGGGCAGCTCTATGGCTACACCTTC. Translating gives CASSLGQLYGYTF.

The chain uses TRBV7-2 and TRBJ1-2; 7 bases line up with TRBD1. Germline CDR1 reads SGHTA; CDR2 reads FQGNSA. V shed 1 base, J shed 4 bases, and the junction held 6 bases outside the gene matches. This CDR3 contains 15 residues. The CDR3 coding sequence is TGTGCCAGCAGCTTAGAGCCCGGACAGGCCTATGGCTACACCTTC. The encoded protein is CASSLEPGQAYGYTF.

V is TRBV12-3 or TRBV12-4 and J is TRBJ1-1, with D tentatively TRBD1 (5 bases). V lost 7 bases and J 4 bases, leaving 13 bases between the germline ends. CDR3 length: 13 residues. Here the CDR3 reads CASINSGGTEAFF. CDR3 bases: TGTGCCAGCATCAACTCTGGGGGCACTGAAGCTTTCTTT.

The V gene is TRBV7-2, the J gene TRBJ2-5, with 7 bases lining up with TRBD1. Trimming at V came to 5 bases and at J to 4 bases, leaving 4 bases not matched to a gene. The CDR3 has 13 residues. Per the germline V gene, CDR1 is SGHTA and CDR2 is FQGNSA. The CDR3 reads CASSNNRGETQYF. Here the CDR3 DNA reads TGTGCCAGCAGCAACAACAGGGGAGAGACCCAGTACTTC.

The chain combines TRBV24-1 with TRBJ2-2, with D maybe TRBD1 (5 bases). Germline V gene data show CDR1 as KGHDR and CDR2 as SFDVKD. The CDR3 runs to 14 residues. The ends were cut back, 5 bases at V and 7 bases at J, with 13 bases in the middle. CDR3: CATSARQGGGELFF. In nucleotides, the CDR3 is TGTGCCACCAGTGCGCGGCAGGGCGGCGGGGAGCTGTTTTTT.

The J gene is TRBJ2-5, the V gene TRBV20-1; maybe TRBD2 (5 bases). Germline lookup yields CDR1 DFQATT and CDR2 SNEGSKA (reference sequence). V was pared by 4 bases and J by 5 bases, with 5 bases between. The CDR3 extends over 10 amino acids. Here the CDR3 reads CSATGETQYF. The CDR3 DNA follows: TGCAGTGCTACGGGGGAGACCCAGTACTTC.

The CDR3 DNA reads TGTGCCAGCAGTGAGGACAGGGTGCCCACTGAAGCTTTCTTT. Residues: CASSEDRVPTEAFF. The chain joins TRBV2 to TRBJ1-1; 8 bases agree with TRBD1. In germline, CDR1 is SNHLY, CDR2 FYNNEI. The CDR3 is 14 amino acids. The ends lost 3 bases at V and 4 bases at J; junction bases unmatched: 4.

This chain connects TRBV30 to TRBJ1-4; TRBD1 might be the D (6 bases). Trimming took off 0 bases at V and 7 bases at J, with 15 bases between the two ends. Germline lookup yields CDR1 GTSNPN and CDR2 SVGIG (reference sequence). The CDR3 loop spans 15 amino acids. CDR3 in amino acids: CAWSVGSGGGEKLFF. DNA for the CDR3: TGTGCCTGGAGTGTGGGATCGGGGGGCGGTGAAAAACTGTTTTTT.

V gene TRBV29-1 combines with J gene TRBJ2-2, with 10 positions matching TRBD2. The CDR3 length is 14 residues. Germline V gene lookup returns CDR1 SQVTM and CDR2 ANQGSEA. Trimming removed 4 bases from V and 1 base from J; junction bases left unmatched: 0. The chain's CDR3 is CSVGTSGNTGELFF. CDR3 DNA sequence: TGCAGCGTTGGGACTAGCGGGAACACCGGGGAGCTGTTTTTT.

This sequence joins TRBV5-1 and TRBJ2-1; 12 bases map to TRBD1. CDR1 SGHRS and CDR2 YFSETQ come from the germline V gene. This CDR3 has 15 amino acids. V trimming: 3 bases; J trimming: 8 bases; junction bases outside the gene matches: 6. The CDR3 protein is CASSSGTGGRYEQFF. CDR3 nucleotides: TGCGCCAGCAGCTCCGGGACAGGGGGCAGGTATGAGCAGTTCTTC.

The chain has TRBV3-1 (or the pseudogene TRBV3-2) and TRBJ2-7; D is unclear. The V end lost 1 base, the J end lost 9 bases, and 13 bases lay between the germline ends. From germline, CDR1 is LGHDT and CDR2 YNNKEL (reference sequence). The CDR3 is 13 residues long. CDR3 coding DNA: TGTGCCAGCAGCCAAGTCGGGTCGGAGACGCAGTACTTC. Its translation is CASSQVGSETQYF.

The V gene is TRBV14, the J gene TRBJ1-1; 9 bases fit TRBD1. CDR1 SGHDN and CDR2 FVKESK come from the germline V gene. V trimming: 3 bases; J trimming: 10 bases; junction bases outside the gene matches: 9. The CDR3 covers 14 residues. The CDR3 DNA follows: TGTGCCAGCAGCCATACGGGACAGGGACTTGGAGCTTTCTTT. The encoded protein is CASSHTGQGLGAFF. Using reference TRBV14 and TRBJ1-1 for the parts outside the CDR3, the full variable domain is EAGVTQFPSHSVIEKGQTVTLRCDPISGHDNLYWYRRVMGKEIKFLLHFVKESKQDESGMPNNRFLAERTGGTYSTLKVQPAELEDSGVYFCASSHTGQGLGAFFGQGTRLTVV.

The V and J genes are TRBV7-9 and TRBJ2-3, with 8 bases lining up with TRBD1. CDR3 length: 15 residues. Looked up from germline, CDR1 is SEHNR and CDR2 is FQNEAQ (reference sequence). The V gene end was trimmed by 5 bases and the J gene end by 0 bases; junction bases not matched to a gene: 4. In DNA, the CDR3 is TGTGCCAGCAGCAGAGGACAGGGTAGCACAGATACGCAGTATTTT. As protein: CASSRGQGSTDTQYF.

This clone came up once. The rearrangement links TRBV2 to TRBJ1-1; TRBD1 is a possible D gene (5 bases). This CDR3 comprises 13 residues. Germline values: CDR1 SNHLY, CDR2 FYNNEI. Trimming took off 5 bases at V and 1 base at J, with 8 bases between the two ends. The CDR3 protein is CASSLDRNTEAFF. CDR3 in DNA: TGTGCCAGCAGTCTTGACAGGAACACTGAAGCTTTCTTT.

The chain carries TRBV9 and TRBJ2-7; D remains unclear. The ends were cut back, 0 bases at V and 1 base at J, with 8 bases in the middle. Germline V gene sequence: CDR1 SGDLS, CDR2 YYNGEE. This CDR3 contains 14 residues. CDR3: CASSVGTASYEQYF. CDR3 DNA: TGTGCCAGCAGCGTAGGGACCGCTTCCTACGAGCAGTACTTC.

V is TRBV5-4 and J is TRBJ2-1, with D maybe TRBD2 (6 bases). CDR1 and CDR2 (germline): SGHNT, YYREEE (reference sequence). The CDR3 covers 16 residues. V was clipped by 2 bases and J by 2 bases, with 14 bases between them. DNA for the CDR3: TGTGCCAGCAGCTTCGGTGGACGCGGGACCTACAATGAGCAGTTCTTC. Its translation: CASSFGGRGTYNEQFF.

The chain employs TRBV19 and TRBJ1-2; D not certain. CDR3 length equals 13 residues. From germline, CDR1 is LNHDA and CDR2 SQIVND (reference sequence). Between the trimmed V and J ends, which lost 3 bases and 4 bases, there was a span of 9 bases. The CDR3 DNA is TGTGCCAGTAGTATTGAAGGTGGCTATGGCTACACCTTC. Translated: CASSIEGGYGYTF.

The V and J genes are TRBV10-1 and TRBJ1-4; 9 bases agree with TRBD1. Germline V CDR1 and CDR2: WNHNN, SYGVQD (reference sequence). This CDR3 is built from 16 residues. V lost 3 bases to trimming and J lost 5 bases; unmatched junction nucleotides: 7. In DNA form, the CDR3 reads TGCGCCAGCAGTGAACGGGACAGGGCGTTAAATGAAAAACTGTTTTTT. Protein sequence: CASSERDRALNEKLFF.

This sequence joins TRBV20-1 and TRBJ2-1; 10 nucleotides agree with TRBD1. The CDR3 length is 11 residues. From germline, CDR1 is DFQATT and CDR2 SNEGSKA (reference sequence). V was clipped by 6 bases and J by 14 bases; unmatched bases: 7. The CDR3 here is CSAGQGFSKFF. The CDR3 DNA follows: TGCAGTGCGGGACAGGGGTTTTCTAAGTTCTTC.

The chain joins TRBV10-3 to TRBJ2-3; TRBD2 is a possible D gene (5 bases). This CDR3 is built from 15 residues. CDR1 is ENHRY and CDR2 is SYGVKD in the germline V gene. Trimming stripped 1 base from V and 6 bases from J, with 14 bases between. CDR3 nucleotide sequence: TGTGCCATCAGTGAGTTGGGAGTAGGGTCGGATACGCAGTATTTT. Translated: CAISELGVGSDTQYF.

V and J are TRBV27 and TRBJ1-6; 9 bases are shared with TRBD1. The CDR3 totals 18 residues. Germline V CDR1 and CDR2: MNHEY, SMNVEV (reference sequence). V lost 4 bases and J lost 9; bases outside the gene matches: 16. The CDR3: CASSSGTGMPGGISPLHF. CDR3 coding DNA: TGTGCCAGCAGTTCCGGGACAGGGATGCCCGGGGGTATTTCACCCCTCCACTTT.

This chain links TRBV20-1 with TRBJ2-7, with D possibly TRBD1 on 5 matching bases. V shed 0 bases and J shed 9 bases, with 9 bases lying between them. Germline values: CDR1 DFQATT, CDR2 SNEGSKA (reference sequence). CDR3 length equals 11 residues. DNA for the CDR3: TGCAGTGCTAGAGAGGGGCCGTGGCAGTACTTC. It codes for CSAREGPWQYF.

The chain joins TRBV5-1 to TRBJ2-5; perhaps TRBD1 as D (7 bases). Trimming shortened V by 7 bases and J by 2 bases, and 15 bases separated the two germline ends. This CDR3 comprises 14 residues. Germline V gene data show CDR1 as SGHRS and CDR2 as YFSETQ. The CDR3: CASRGGTEQETQYF. The DNA of the CDR3 is TGCGCCAGCCGGGGCGGGACAGAACAAGAGACCCAGTACTTC. The variable domain in full, completed from reference TRBV5-1 and TRBJ2-5, reads KAGVTQTPRYLIKTRGQQVTLSCSPISGHRSVSWYQQTPGQGLQFLFEYFSETQRNKGNFPGRFSGRQFSNSRSEMNVSTLELGDSALYLCASRGGTEQETQYFGPGTRLLVL.

The chain employs TRBV2 and TRBJ1-2, with TRBD1 matching 9 bases. With 5 bases clipped from V and 4 bases from J, the junction kept 2 bases outside the gene matches. Germline loops: CDR1 SNHLY, CDR2 FYNNEI. This CDR3 region has 13 residues. Here the CDR3 reads CASSRQGGYGYTF. The CDR3 DNA reads as TGTGCCAGCAGTCGACAGGGGGGCTATGGCTACACCTTC.

This chain uses TRBV4-1 with TRBJ1-5; D is unclear. The V end lost 3 bases, the J end lost 4 bases, and 7 bases lay between the germline ends. The CDR3 is 13 amino acids. Germline V gene sequence: CDR1 MGHRA, CDR2 YSYEKL. The CDR3 sequence is CASSQTFNQPQHF. CDR3 bases: TGCGCCAGCAGCCAGACGTTTAATCAGCCCCAGCATTTT.